The clone carrying this T cell receptor beta chain has more than one count but fewer than ten. Its specificity is unknown. From RNA transcripts, TCR beta CDR3 regions were amplified. The study used the HTBI primer set for a first-round RT-PCR of the TCR CDR3. TCRdb fed the multiplex PCR reads into MiXCR, producing one record per CDR3 protein. The sample lists 480,000 or so distinct CDR3 sequences; approximately 49% were seen once. The V and J ends lost 5 bases and 10 bases, in that order; junction bases with no gene match: 15. Germline V CDR1 and CDR2: SGHTA, FQGNSA. There are 17 residues in the CDR3. This record belongs to a study of T cells in Graves' hyperthyroidism and ophthalmopathy. Study outcomes and limitations: Separating ophthalmopathy from stable hyperthyroidism was achieved by a 13 V-J model.

This chain links TRBV7-2 with TRBJ2-1, with 12 bases fitting TRBD2. Input material: peripheral blood or thyroid tissue (not recorded which). This clonotype originated in an adult woman with Graves' disease, either hyperthyroidism or ophthalmopathy (not recorded which). The CDR3 region is CASSVEGRLAGEAEQFF. CDR3 in DNA: TGTGCCAGCAGCGTCGAAGGGAGACTAGCGGGAGAAGCGGAGCAGTTCTTC.